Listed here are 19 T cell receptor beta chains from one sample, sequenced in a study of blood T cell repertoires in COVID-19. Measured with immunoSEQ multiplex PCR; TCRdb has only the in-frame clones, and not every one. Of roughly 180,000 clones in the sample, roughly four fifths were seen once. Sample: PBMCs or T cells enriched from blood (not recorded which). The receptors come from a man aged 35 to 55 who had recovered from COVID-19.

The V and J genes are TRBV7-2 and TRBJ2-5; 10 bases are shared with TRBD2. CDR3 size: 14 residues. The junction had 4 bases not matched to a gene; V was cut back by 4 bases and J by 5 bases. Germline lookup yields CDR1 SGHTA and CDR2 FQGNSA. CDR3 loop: CASSSSGSFETQYF. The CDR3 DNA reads TGTGCCAGCAGCTCTAGCGGGAGTTTTGAGACCCAGTACTTC.

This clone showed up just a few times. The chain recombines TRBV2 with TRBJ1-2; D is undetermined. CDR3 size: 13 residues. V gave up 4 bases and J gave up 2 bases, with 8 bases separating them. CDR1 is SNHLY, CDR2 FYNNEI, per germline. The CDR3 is CASSAARNYGYTF. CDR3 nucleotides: TGTGCCAGCAGTGCAGCCAGAAACTATGGCTACACCTTC.

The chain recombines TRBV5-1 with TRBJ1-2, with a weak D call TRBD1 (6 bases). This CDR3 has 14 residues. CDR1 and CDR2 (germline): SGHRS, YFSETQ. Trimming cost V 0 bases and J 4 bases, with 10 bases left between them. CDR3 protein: CASSLGTDPYGYTF. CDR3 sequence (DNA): TGCGCCAGCAGCTTGGGGACAGACCCCTATGGCTACACCTTC.

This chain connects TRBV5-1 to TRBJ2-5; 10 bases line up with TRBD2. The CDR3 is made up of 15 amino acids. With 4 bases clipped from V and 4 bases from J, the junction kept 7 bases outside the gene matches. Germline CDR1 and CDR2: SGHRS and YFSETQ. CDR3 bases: TGCGCCAGCAGCCCCGGGACTAGCGCAGGAGAGACCCAGTACTTC. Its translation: CASSPGTSAGETQYF. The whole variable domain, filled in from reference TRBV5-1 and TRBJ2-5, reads KAGVTQTPRYLIKTRGQQVTLSCSPISGHRSVSWYQQTPGQGLQFLFEYFSETQRNKGNFPGRFSGRQFSNSRSEMNVSTLELGDSALYLCASSPGTSAGETQYFGPGTRLLVL.

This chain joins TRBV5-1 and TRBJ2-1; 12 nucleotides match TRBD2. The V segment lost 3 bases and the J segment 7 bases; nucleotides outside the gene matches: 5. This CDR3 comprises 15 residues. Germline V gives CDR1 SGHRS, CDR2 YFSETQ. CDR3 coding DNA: TGCGCCAGCAGCTCTAGCGGGAGGGCCGGGAATGAGCAGTTCTTC. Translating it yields CASSSSGRAGNEQFF.

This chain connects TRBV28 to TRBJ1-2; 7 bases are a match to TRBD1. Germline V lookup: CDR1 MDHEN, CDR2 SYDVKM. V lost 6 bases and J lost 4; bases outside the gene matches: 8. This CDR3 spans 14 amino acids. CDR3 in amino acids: CASSSQGTFYGYTF. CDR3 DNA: TGTGCCAGCAGCTCACAGGGGACCTTCTATGGCTACACCTTC.

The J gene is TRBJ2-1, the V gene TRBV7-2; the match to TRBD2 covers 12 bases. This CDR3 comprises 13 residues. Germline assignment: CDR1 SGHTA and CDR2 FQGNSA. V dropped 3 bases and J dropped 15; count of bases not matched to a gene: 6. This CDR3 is CASSLTSGSWLFF. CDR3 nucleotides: TGTGCCAGCAGCTTGACTAGCGGGAGCTGGTTGTTCTTC.

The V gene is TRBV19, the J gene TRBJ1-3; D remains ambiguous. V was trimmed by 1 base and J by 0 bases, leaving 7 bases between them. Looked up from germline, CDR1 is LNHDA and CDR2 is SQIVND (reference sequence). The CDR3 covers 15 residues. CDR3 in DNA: TGTGCCAGTAGTATAGGAGCCCGCTCTGGAAACACCATATATTTT. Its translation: CASSIGARSGNTIYF.

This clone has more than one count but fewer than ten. DNA of the CDR3: TGCAGCGTTGACAGGGGGCGGACTGAAGCTTTCTTT. It translates to CSVDRGRTEAFF. The rearrangement links TRBV29-1 to TRBJ1-1, with 8 nucleotides matching TRBD1. There are 12 residues in the CDR3. CDR1 is SQVTM, CDR2 ANQGSEA, per germline. Trimming at V came to 3 bases and at J to 5 bases, leaving 2 bases not matched to a gene.

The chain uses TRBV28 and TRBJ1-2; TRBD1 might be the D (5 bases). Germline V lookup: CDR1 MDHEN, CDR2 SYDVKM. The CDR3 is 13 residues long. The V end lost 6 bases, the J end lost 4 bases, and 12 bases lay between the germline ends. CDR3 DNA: TGTGCCAGCAGCCGCCGGGGGGGCTATGGCTACACCTTC. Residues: CASSRRGGYGYTF.

CDR3 bases: TGTGCTAGCGCTACGGGGAACGGGGGTCAGCCCCAGCATTTT. Translation: CASATGNGGQPQHF. This chain links TRBV12-5 with TRBJ1-5; a weak D match, TRBD1 (5 bases). Germline V gene sequence: CDR1 LGHNT, CDR2 FRNRAP. This CDR3 spans 14 amino acids. Trimming shortened V by 9 bases and J by 6 bases, and 18 bases separated the two germline ends.

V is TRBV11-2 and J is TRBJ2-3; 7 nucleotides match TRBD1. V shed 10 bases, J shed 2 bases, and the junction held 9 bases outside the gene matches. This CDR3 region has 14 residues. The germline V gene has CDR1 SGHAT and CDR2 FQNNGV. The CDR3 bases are TGTGCCACCGGACAGGATCGAAACACAGATACGCAGTATTTT. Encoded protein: CATGQDRNTDTQYF.

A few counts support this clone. Here the CDR3 DNA reads TGTGCCAGTTCTAGAACCGGGACAGGGAGTGAAAAACTGTTTTTT. Amino acids: CASSRTGTGSEKLFF. J is TRBJ1-4 and V is TRBV19; 9 nucleotides align to TRBD1. This CDR3 has 15 amino acids. CDR1 LNHDA and CDR2 SQIVND come from the germline V gene (reference sequence). Trimming at V came to 8 bases and at J to 7 bases, leaving 11 bases not matched to a gene. The full variable domain, rest sourced from reference TRBV19 and TRBJ1-4, is DGGITQSPKYLFRKEGQNVTLSCEQNLNHDAMYWYRQDPGQGLRLIYYSQIVNDFQKGDIAEGYSVSREKKESFPLTVTSAQKNPTAFYLCASSRTGTGSEKLFFGSGTQLSVL.

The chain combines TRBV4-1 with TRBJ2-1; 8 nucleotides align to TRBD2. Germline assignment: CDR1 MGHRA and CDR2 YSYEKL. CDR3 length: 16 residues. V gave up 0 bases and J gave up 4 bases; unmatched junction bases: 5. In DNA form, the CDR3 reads TGCGCCAGCAGCCAAGATGCCAGCGGGAGTTACAATGAGCAGTTCTTC. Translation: CASSQDASGSYNEQFF.

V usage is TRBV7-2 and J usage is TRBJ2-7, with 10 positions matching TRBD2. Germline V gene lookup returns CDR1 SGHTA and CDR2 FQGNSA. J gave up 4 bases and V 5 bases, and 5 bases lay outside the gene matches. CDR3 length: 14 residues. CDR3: CASSPGLAIYEQYF. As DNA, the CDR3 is TGTGCCAGCAGCCCGGGACTAGCGATTTACGAGCAGTACTTC.

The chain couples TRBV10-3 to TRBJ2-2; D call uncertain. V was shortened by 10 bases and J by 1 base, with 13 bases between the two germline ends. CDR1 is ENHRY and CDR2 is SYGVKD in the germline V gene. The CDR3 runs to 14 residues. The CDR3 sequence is CATLAVENTGELFF. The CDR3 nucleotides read TGTGCCACCCTGGCAGTTGAGAACACCGGGGAGCTGTTTTTT.

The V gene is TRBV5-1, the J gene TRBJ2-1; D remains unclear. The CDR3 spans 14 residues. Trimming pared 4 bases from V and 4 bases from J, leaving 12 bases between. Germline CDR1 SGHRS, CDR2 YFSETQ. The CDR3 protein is CASSRSAAYNEQFF. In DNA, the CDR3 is TGCGCCAGCAGCCGGTCGGCAGCGTACAATGAGCAGTTCTTC.

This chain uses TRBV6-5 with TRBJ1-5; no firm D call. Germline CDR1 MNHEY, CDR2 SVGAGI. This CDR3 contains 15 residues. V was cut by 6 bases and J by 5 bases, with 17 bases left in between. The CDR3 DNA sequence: TGTGCCAGCAGCCCGGTGTGGGGAGCGGATCAGCCCCAGCATTTT. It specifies CASSPVWGADQPQHF.

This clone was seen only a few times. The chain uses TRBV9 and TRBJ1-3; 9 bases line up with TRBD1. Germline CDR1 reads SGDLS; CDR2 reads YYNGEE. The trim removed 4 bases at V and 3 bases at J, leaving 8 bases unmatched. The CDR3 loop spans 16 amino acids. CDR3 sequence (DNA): TGTGCCAGCAGCCTCGACGGACAGGGGAATGGAAACACCATATATTTT. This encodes CASSLDGQGNGNTIYF.